A selection of T cell receptor beta chains follows, all from one sample in a study of T-cell reconstitution after alpha-beta-depleted transplantation in children. One entry per CDR3 protein results from TCRdb running MiXCR on the PCR reads. The sample contains about 600,000 distinct CDR3 sequences, about 10% of which appear only once. The sample consisted of PBMCs from the stem cell graft donor, taken from the stem cell graft. The receptors shown here come from a human donor who donated a stem cell graft to a child with acute myeloid leukemia. Both conserved end residues are part of each CDR3. The D gene is left open where the match is weak. Where a row states a size, it is once, few, many or the class of an expanded clone; other rows omit it.

v_call	d_call	clone_size	j_call	cdr3_aa	cdr3_nt
TRBV20-1	NA	few	TRBJ2-1	CSARDPRGSFENEQFF	TGCAGTGCTAGAGATCCCAGGGGAAGCTTCGAAAATGAGCAGTTCTTC
TRBV6-1	TRBD2	few	TRBJ2-2	CASSLSGSYTGELFF	TGTGCCAGCAGTCTAAGCGGGAGTTACACCGGGGAGCTGTTTTTT
TRBV29-1	TRBD2	NA	TRBJ2-5	CSVAKTGGETQYF	TGCAGCGTGGCAAAGACGGGAGGAGAGACCCAGTACTTC
TRBV6-5	NA	few	TRBJ2-6	CASSYGGTGANVLTF	TGTGCCAGCAGTTACGGGGGTACTGGGGCCAACGTCCTGACTTTC
TRBV7-2	NA	many	TRBJ2-3	CASSLRADGTDTQYF	TGTGCCAGCAGCCTACGAGCGGATGGCACAGATACGCAGTATTTT
TRBV7-9	NA	few	TRBJ2-1	CASSLWAGLRDEQFF	TGTGCCAGCAGCTTATGGGCAGGGTTACGAGATGAGCAGTTCTTC
TRBV12-3/TRBV12-4	NA	many	TRBJ2-3	CASSLTTAADTQYF	TGTGCCAGCAGTTTGACTACTGCGGCAGATACGCAGTATTTT
TRBV5-6	NA	few	TRBJ1-1	CASSQKDLRGKDTEAFF	TGTGCCAGCAGCCAAAAGGACCTTCGAGGGAAGGACACTGAAGCTTTCTTT
TRBV18	NA	NA	TRBJ2-1	CASSPLAGNEQFF	TGTGCCAGCTCACCACTAGCAGGAAATGAGCAGTTCTTC
TRBV5-1	NA	NA	TRBJ1-1	CASSRGGGNTEAFF	TGCGCCAGCAGCCGGGGGGGTGGGAACACTGAAGCTTTCTTT
TRBV20-1	NA	few	TRBJ2-1	CSARRENEQFF	TGCAGTGCTAGAAGGGAGAATGAGCAGTTCTTC
TRBV24-1	TRBD2	NA	TRBJ2-3	CATSDPGLAGERADTQYF	TGTGCCACCAGTGACCCGGGACTAGCGGGAGAGAGGGCAGATACGCAGTATTTT
TRBV5-1	NA	NA	TRBJ2-3	CASSSSGLTADTQYF	TGCGCCAGCAGCTCTTCGGGACTGACGGCAGATACGCAGTATTTT
TRBV20-1	NA	NA	TRBJ1-1	CSPDWDTEAFF	TGCAGCCCGGACTGGGACACTGAAGCTTTCTTT
TRBV20-1	NA	NA	TRBJ2-1	CSASSGEQFF	TGCAGTGCTAGCTCAGGGGAGCAGTTCTTC
TRBV7-9	NA	NA	TRBJ1-2	CASSVPGVNYGYTF	TGTGCCAGCAGCGTCCCGGGTGTAAACTATGGCTACACCTTC
TRBV9	TRBD2	many	TRBJ2-5	CASSVALAGGPGETQYF	TGTGCCAGCAGCGTAGCCCTAGCGGGAGGGCCCGGAGAGACCCAGTACTTC